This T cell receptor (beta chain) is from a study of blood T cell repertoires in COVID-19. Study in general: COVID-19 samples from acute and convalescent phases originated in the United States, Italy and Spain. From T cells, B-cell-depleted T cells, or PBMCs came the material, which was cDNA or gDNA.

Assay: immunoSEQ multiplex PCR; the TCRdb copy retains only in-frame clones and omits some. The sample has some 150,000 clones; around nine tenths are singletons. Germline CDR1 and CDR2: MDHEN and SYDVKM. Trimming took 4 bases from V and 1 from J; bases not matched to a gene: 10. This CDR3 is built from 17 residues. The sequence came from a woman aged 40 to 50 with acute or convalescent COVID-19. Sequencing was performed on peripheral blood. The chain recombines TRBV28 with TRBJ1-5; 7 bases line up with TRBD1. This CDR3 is CASSSSPGTASNQPQHF. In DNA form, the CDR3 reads TGTGCCAGCAGTTCAAGCCCCGGGACAGCAAGCAATCAGCCCCAGCATTTT.